This is a list of T cell receptor beta chains from one sample in a study of cytomegalovirus exposure and HLA in healthy donors. The protocol was immunoSEQ multiplex PCR, while the TCRdb copy is restricted to in-frame clones and leaves out a portion. The sample lists about 110,000 clones, 65% to 80% occurring once. Material for sequencing was PBMCs. These receptors came from a woman aged 55 to 70 in good health and CMV-seropositive. CDR3s include the opening cysteine and the closing phenylalanine or tryptophan. The D gene is left open where the match is weak. The size field is filled for only some rows; it gives once, few, many or a size class.

j_call	v_call	d_call	clone_size	cdr3_aa	cdr3_nt
TRBJ2-1	TRBV7-6	TRBD1	few	CASTNPGTGSHEQFF	TGTGCCAGTACGAACCCCGGGACAGGGTCCCATGAGCAGTTCTTC
TRBJ1-4	TRBV6-6	.	.	CASSYSIAGLEKLFF	TGTGCCAGCAGTTACTCGATTGCAGGGCTGGAAAAACTGTTTTTT
TRBJ2-3	TRBV4-1	TRBD1	.	CASSGRGGIGTDTQYF	TGCGCCAGCAGCGGAAGAGGGGGCATCGGCACAGATACGCAGTATTTT
TRBJ2-3	TRBV4-2	TRBD2	.	CASSQGGLAGVFGTDTQYF	TGTGCCAGCAGCCAAGGGGGACTAGCGGGAGTGTTTGGCACAGATACGCAGTATTTT
TRBJ2-3	TRBV6-5	.	.	CATGMGTTDTQYF	TGTGCCACGGGAATGGGAACAACAGATACGCAGTATTTT
TRBJ2-1	TRBV5-1	.	few	CASSFGRSSNEQFF	TGCGCCAGCAGCTTTGGTAGGAGCAGCAATGAGCAGTTCTTC
TRBJ2-3	TRBV30	.	few	CAWSVGAASTDTQYF	TGTGCCTGGAGTGTCGGAGCGGCTAGCACAGATACGCAGTATTTT
TRBJ2-7	TRBV25-1	.	once	CASSVTGTYEQYF	TGTGCCAGCAGTGTTACAGGGACCTACGAGCAGTACTTC
TRBJ2-7	TRBV6-6	.	.	CASSYRTGNSYEQYF	TGTGCCAGCAGTTACCGTACAGGGAATTCCTACGAGCAGTACTTC
TRBJ1-2	TRBV19	TRBD1	.	CASLRDRGNYGYTF	TGTGCCAGCCTCCGGGACAGGGGGAACTATGGCTACACCTTC
TRBJ2-1	TRBV27	TRBD2	.	CASKASGRAWQFF	TGTGCCAGCAAAGCCAGCGGGAGGGCCTGGCAGTTCTTC
TRBJ2-2	TRBV7-9	.	.	CASSLSRNTGELFF	TGTGCCAGCAGCTTATCGAGGAACACCGGGGAGCTGTTTTTT
TRBJ2-4	TRBV13	.	.	CASSSDRSKNIQYF	TGTGCCAGCAGCTCAGACAGGAGCAAAAACATTCAGTACTTC
TRBJ2-2	TRBV5-5	TRBD1	.	CASSLGPGQGAGTGELFF	TGTGCCAGCAGCTTGGGGCCGGGACAGGGGGCCGGCACCGGGGAGCTGTTTTTT
TRBJ1-1	TRBV7-2	.	.	CASSARQTRNTEAFF	TGTGCCAGCAGCGCAAGACAGACGCGGAACACTGAAGCTTTCTTT
TRBJ2-7	TRBV27	TRBD1	once	CASSLRSSGQYSYEQYF	TGTGCCAGCAGTTTACGAAGCTCGGGACAGTACTCCTACGAGCAGTACTTC
TRBJ1-1	TRBV6-5	.	.	CATGRTLNTEAFF	TGTGCCACTGGGAGAACCTTGAACACTGAAGCTTTCTTT
TRBJ2-7	TRBV10-3	.	once	CAISDLLRRDRYEQYF	TGTGCCATCAGTGATCTTCTCAGGCGGGATAGGTACGAGCAGTACTTC
TRBJ2-7	TRBV19	TRBD1	once	CASKNRGPTYEQYF	TGTGCCAGCAAGAACAGGGGGCCGACCTACGAGCAGTACTTC
TRBJ2-3	TRBV5-4	TRBD1	.	CASSLDRYTDTQYF	TGTGCCAGCAGCCTGGACAGGTACACAGATACGCAGTATTTT
TRBJ2-7	TRBV5-6	TRBD1	.	CASSLAGTGNEQYF	TGTGCCAGCAGCTTGGCCGGGACAGGGAACGAGCAGTACTTC
TRBJ2-3	TRBV7-9	.	.	CASSRGRVPTDTQYF	TGTGCCAGCAGCCGTGGGAGAGTCCCCACAGATACGCAGTATTTT
TRBJ2-7	TRBV5-1	TRBD1	.	CASSPGTGAYEQYF	TGCGCCAGCAGCCCCGGGACAGGGGCCTACGAGCAGTACTTC
TRBJ1-1	TRBV6-6	TRBD1	few	CASSAQGFGAFF	TGTGCCAGCAGTGCACAGGGGTTTGGGGCTTTCTTT
TRBJ1-1	TRBV13	.	.	CASRHSLNTEAFF	TGTGCCAGCAGACACAGTTTGAACACTGAAGCTTTCTTT
TRBJ1-1	TRBV28	TRBD1	.	CASSPLTGIEAFF	TGTGCCAGCTCACCACTGACAGGGATTGAAGCTTTCTTT
TRBJ2-2	TRBV4-1	.	once	CASSQEAANTGELFF	TGCGCCAGCAGCCAAGAGGCCGCGAACACCGGGGAGCTGTTTTTT
TRBJ1-4	TRBV28	TRBD1	few	CASSSQGADEKLFF	TGTGCCAGCAGTTCACAGGGGGCGGATGAAAAACTGTTTTTT
TRBJ1-2	TRBV29-1	.	.	CSVDRGALGGYTF	TGCAGCGTGGATCGGGGGGCCCTTGGTGGCTACACCTTC
TRBJ2-7	TRBV6-6	TRBD1	.	CASRSGQNYEQYF	TGTGCCAGCAGGTCGGGACAGAACTACGAGCAGTACTTC
TRBJ2-3	TRBV12-5	TRBD2	.	CASGLGGASGSLTQYF	TGTGCTAGTGGTTTGGGAGGGGCTAGCGGGAGTTTAACGCAGTATTTT
TRBJ1-1	TRBV5-1	TRBD1	.	CASSLRDSYNTEAFF	TGCGCCAGCAGCCTCCGGGACAGTTATAACACTGAAGCTTTCTTT
TRBJ2-7	TRBV5-1	TRBD2	.	CASSWTSGIYEQYF	TGCGCCAGCAGCTGGACTAGCGGCATCTACGAGCAGTACTTC
TRBJ1-2	TRBV2	.	.	CASSDSGRSGGYTF	TGTGCCAGCAGTGACTCTGGTCGGTCGGGTGGCTACACCTTC
TRBJ2-1	TRBV28	.	.	CASSLRPAGTSPFSYNEQFF	TGTGCCAGCAGTTTACGGCCGGCCGGGACTTCTCCATTCTCCTACAATGAGCAGTTCTTC
TRBJ1-2	TRBV6-5	TRBD1	once	CASSYSRQGFGGYTF	TGTGCCAGCAGTTACTCTAGACAGGGGTTTGGTGGCTACACCTTC
TRBJ2-2	TRBV7-3	.	.	CASSLDLTVTGELFF	TGTGCCAGCAGCTTAGACTTGACAGTCACCGGGGAGCTGTTTTTT
TRBJ2-3	TRBV5-1	.	.	CASSLTSPSTDTQYF	TGCGCCAGCAGCTTAACTAGCCCATCCACAGATACGCAGTATTTT
TRBJ1-2	TRBV7-9	.	once	CASSWRIGGYTF	TGTGCCAGCAGCTGGCGGATTGGGGGCTACACCTTC
TRBJ1-4	TRBV18	TRBD1	.	CASSPGTASRGEKLFF	TGTGCCAGCTCACCAGGGACAGCCAGCCGTGGTGAAAAACTGTTTTTT
TRBJ1-1	TRBV4-1	.	.	CASRSGLTGAEAFF	TGCGCCAGCAGGTCGGGACTAACTGGCGCTGAAGCTTTCTTT
TRBJ1-1	TRBV5-5	.	.	CASSLMAVNTEAFF	TGTGCCAGCAGCTTGATGGCAGTGAACACTGAAGCTTTCTTT
TRBJ1-2	TRBV11-2	.	.	CASSLDRDGYTF	TGTGCCAGCAGCTTAGACAGGGATGGCTACACCTTC
TRBJ2-7	TRBV6-6	.	.	CASSYLGVSYEQYF	TGTGCCAGCAGTTATCTAGGAGTTTCCTACGAGCAGTACTTC
TRBJ1-1	TRBV19	.	.	CASSIGSLNTEAFF	TGTGCCAGTAGTATAGGCAGTCTTAACACTGAAGCTTTCTTT
TRBJ2-3	TRBV23-1	.	.	CASSLSCEPDTQYF	TGCGCCAGCAGTCTATCCTGCGAACCAGATACGCAGTATTTT
TRBJ1-5	TRBV7-9	.	.	CASSLDSSVGPQHF	TGTGCCAGCAGCTTAGACTCGTCCGTGGGCCCCCAGCATTTT
TRBJ2-5	TRBV5-1	.	.	CASSLMSDQETQYF	TGCGCCAGCAGCTTGATGTCAGACCAAGAGACCCAGTACTTC
TRBJ2-7	TRBV18	TRBD2	.	CASSPRGLTSAEQYF	TGTGCCAGCTCACCACGGGGACTAACCTCCGCCGAGCAGTACTTC
TRBJ1-1	TRBV2	TRBD1	few	CASTNRGEAFF	TGTGCCAGCACCAACAGGGGCGAAGCTTTCTTT
TRBJ2-3	TRBV5-1	.	.	CASSLAGGLEDTQYF	TGCGCCAGCAGCTTGGCGGGGGGCCTCGAAGATACGCAGTATTTT
TRBJ1-2	TRBV30	.	.	CAWSVQTHYGYTF	TGTGCCTGGAGTGTACAGACACACTATGGCTACACCTTC
TRBJ1-5	TRBV7-2	.	.	CASSLRLIGNQPQHF	TGTGCCAGCAGCTTACGACTAATTGGGAATCAGCCCCAGCATTTT
TRBJ2-5	TRBV6-6	.	.	CASSQTGSSPQYF	TGTGCCAGCAGTCAGACCGGGTCTTCTCCCCAGTACTTC
TRBJ2-1	TRBV5-1	.	.	CASSQSLLAGEQFF	TGCGCCAGCAGCCAGAGCTTACTAGCTGGTGAGCAGTTCTTC
TRBJ2-7	TRBV28	.	.	CASSLPGAGEQYF	TGTGCCAGCAGTTTACCAGGGGCAGGCGAGCAGTACTTC
TRBJ2-7	TRBV9	TRBD2	few	CASSVLAAGEQYF	TGTGCCAGCAGCGTACTAGCGGCGGGGGAGCAGTACTTC